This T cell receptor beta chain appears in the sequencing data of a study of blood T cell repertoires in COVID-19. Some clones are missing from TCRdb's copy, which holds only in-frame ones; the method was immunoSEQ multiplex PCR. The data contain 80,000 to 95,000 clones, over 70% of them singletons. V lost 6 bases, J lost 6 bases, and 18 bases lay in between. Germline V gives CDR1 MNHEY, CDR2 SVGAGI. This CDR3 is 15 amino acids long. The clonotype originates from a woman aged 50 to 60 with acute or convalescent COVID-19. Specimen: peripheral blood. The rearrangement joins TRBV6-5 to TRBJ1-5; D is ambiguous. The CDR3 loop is CASRPGGGSSQPQHF. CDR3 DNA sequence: TGTGCCAGCAGACCAGGCGGAGGCTCTAGTCAGCCCCAGCATTTT.